This T cell receptor (beta chain) is drawn from a study of monozygotic twins with inflammatory bowel disease. The CDR3 is 17 residues long. CDR1 MDHEN and CDR2 SYDVKM come from the germline V gene. Whole blood supplied total RNA, and T cells were not sorted. Using the 5' RACE reads, TCRdb records one entry per CDR3 protein without DNA. The listing records hundreds of thousands of distinct CDR3 sequences. The rearrangement uses TRBV28 and TRBJ2-4. Sequencing input: blood. The clonotype comes from a human donor with ulcerative colitis or Crohn's disease, or a healthy co-twin of an affected twin (not recorded which). CDR3 in amino acids: CASSLSTATLAKNIQYF.